The present TCR beta chain was sequenced within a study of neoadjuvant nivolumab and ipilimumab in lung cancer. Study-level points and caveats: Only a single major-pathologic-response sample was available for clonality analysis. TCR receptors were sequenced in few samples. Higher pretherapy blood TCR richness went with higher resected-tumor richness.

Assay used: immunoSEQ multiplex PCR; TCRdb lists only in-frame clones, some missing. The table records 40,000 to 55,000 clones, more than 85% of them present only once. A remark on this clone: Antigen unknown.

Germline CDR1 and CDR2: SEHNR and FQNEAQ (reference sequence). The V gene lost 8 bases and the J gene lost 0 bases, with 10 bases spanning the gap. This CDR3 contains 13 residues. The sequenced sample was blood, obtained before neoadjuvant nivolumab, alone or with ipilimumab. This sequence joins TRBV7-9 and TRBJ1-1; no definite D call. This TCR derives from an adult with non-small cell lung cancer. Some clones in this sample may be carry-over from other donors' samples. The CDR3 nucleotides read TGTGCCAGCGGAGACGGACTGAACACTGAAGCTTTCTTT. Its translation is CASGDGLNTEAFF.